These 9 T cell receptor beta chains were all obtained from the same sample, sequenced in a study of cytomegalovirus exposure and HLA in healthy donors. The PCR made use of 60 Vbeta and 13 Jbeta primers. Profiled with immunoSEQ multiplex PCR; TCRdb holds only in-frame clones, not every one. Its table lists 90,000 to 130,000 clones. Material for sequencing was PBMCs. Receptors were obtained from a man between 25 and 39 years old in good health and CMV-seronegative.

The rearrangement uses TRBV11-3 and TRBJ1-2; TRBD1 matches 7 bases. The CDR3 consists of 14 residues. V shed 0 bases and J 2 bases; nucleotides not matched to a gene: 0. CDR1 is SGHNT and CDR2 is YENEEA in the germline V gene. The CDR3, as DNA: TGTGCCAGCAGCTTAGAACAGGGGAACTATGGCTACACCTTC. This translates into CASSLEQGNYGYTF.

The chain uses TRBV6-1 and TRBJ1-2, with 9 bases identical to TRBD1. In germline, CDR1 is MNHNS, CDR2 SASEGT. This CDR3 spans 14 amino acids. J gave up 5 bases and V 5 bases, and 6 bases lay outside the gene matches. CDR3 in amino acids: CASSRDRDIYGYTF. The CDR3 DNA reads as TGTGCCAGCAGTAGGGACAGGGATATTTATGGCTACACCTTC.

CDR3 loop: CASSLETSGGYEQFF. As DNA, the CDR3 is TGTGCCAGCAGCTTAGAGACTAGCGGGGGTTATGAGCAGTTCTTC. The chain is built from TRBV7-6 and TRBJ2-1, with TRBD2 matching over 12 bases. Germline lookup yields CDR1 SGHVS and CDR2 FNYEAQ. The length of the CDR3 is 15 residues. J lost 8 bases, V lost 1 base, and 3 bases had no gene match.

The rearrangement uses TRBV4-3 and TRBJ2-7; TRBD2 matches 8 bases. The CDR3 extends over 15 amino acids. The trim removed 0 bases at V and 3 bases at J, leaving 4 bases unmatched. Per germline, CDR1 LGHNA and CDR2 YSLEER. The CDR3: CASSQDSGADYEQYF. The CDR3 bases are TGCGCCAGCAGCCAAGATAGCGGGGCAGACTACGAGCAGTACTTC.

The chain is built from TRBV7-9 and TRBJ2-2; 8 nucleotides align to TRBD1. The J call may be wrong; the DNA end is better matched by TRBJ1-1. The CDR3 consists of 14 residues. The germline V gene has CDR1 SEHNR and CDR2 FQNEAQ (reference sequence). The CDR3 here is CASSLDRAYTEAFF. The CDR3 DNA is TGTGCCAGCAGCTTGGACAGGGCTTACACTGAAGCTTTCTTT.

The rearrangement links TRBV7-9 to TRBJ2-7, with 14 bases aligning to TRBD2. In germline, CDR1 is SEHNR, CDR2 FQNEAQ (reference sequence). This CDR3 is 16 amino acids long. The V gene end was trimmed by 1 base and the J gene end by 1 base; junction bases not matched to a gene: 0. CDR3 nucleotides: TGTGCCAGCAGCTTAGGACTAGCGGGGGGGTCCTACGAGCAGTACTTC. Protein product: CASSLGLAGGSYEQYF. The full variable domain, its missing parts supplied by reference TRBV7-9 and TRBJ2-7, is DTGVSQNPRHKITKRGQNVTFRCDPISEHNRLYWYRQTLGQGPEFLTYFQNEAQLEKSRLLSDRFSAERPKGSFSTLEIQRTEQGDSAMYLCASSLGLAGGSYEQYFGPGTRLTVT.

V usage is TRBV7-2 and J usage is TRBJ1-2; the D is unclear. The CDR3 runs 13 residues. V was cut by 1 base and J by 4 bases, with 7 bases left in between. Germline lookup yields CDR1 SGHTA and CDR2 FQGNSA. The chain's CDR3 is CASSLGGGYGYTF. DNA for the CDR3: TGTGCCAGCAGCTTAGGGGGAGGCTATGGCTACACCTTC.

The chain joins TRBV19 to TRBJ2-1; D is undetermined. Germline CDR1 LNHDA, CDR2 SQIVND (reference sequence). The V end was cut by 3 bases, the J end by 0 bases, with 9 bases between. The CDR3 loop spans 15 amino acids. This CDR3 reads CASSMGPSSYNEQFF. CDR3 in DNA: TGTGCCAGTAGTATGGGCCCGAGCTCCTACAATGAGCAGTTCTTC. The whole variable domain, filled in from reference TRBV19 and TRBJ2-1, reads DGGITQSPKYLFRKEGQNVTLSCEQNLNHDAMYWYRQDPGQGLRLIYYSQIVNDFQKGDIAEGYSVSREKKESFPLTVTSAQKNPTAFYLCASSMGPSSYNEQFFGPGTRLTVL.

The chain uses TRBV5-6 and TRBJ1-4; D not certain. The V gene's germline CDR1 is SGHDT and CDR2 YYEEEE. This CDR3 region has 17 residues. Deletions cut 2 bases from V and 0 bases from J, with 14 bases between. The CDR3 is CASSLEGSSATNEKLFF. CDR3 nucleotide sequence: TGTGCCAGCAGCTTAGAGGGCAGCTCTGCAACTAATGAAAAACTGTTTTTT.